Shown below are 13 T cell receptor beta chains from a single sample sequenced in a study of OX40 agonist ivuxolimab in advanced cancers. Assay: immunoSEQ multiplex PCR; the TCRdb copy retains only in-frame clones and omits some. Altogether 80,000 or so clones are present, about 90% being singletons, with the ten largest covering approximately 2.4%. The specimen comprised CD4+ or CD8+ T cells sorted from blood, sampled in a trial of the OX40 agonist ivuxolimab. These receptors all come from an adult with an advanced solid tumor such as melanoma, head and neck, liver or kidney cancer.

This clone showed up just once. The rearrangement joins TRBV19 to TRBJ2-1; D is perhaps TRBD1 or TRBD2 (5 bases each). CDR1 and CDR2 (germline): LNHDA, SQIVND (reference sequence). The ends were cut back, 1 base at V and 13 bases at J, with 17 bases in the middle. The CDR3 covers 14 residues. The CDR3 loop reads CASSIAGTPLSQFF. The DNA of the CDR3 is TGTGCCAGTAGTATAGCGGGGACCCCCTTGAGTCAGTTCTTC.

The chain has TRBV2 and TRBJ2-3; no reliable D call. The V end was cut by 7 bases, the J end by 4 bases, with 21 bases between. Germline CDR1 is SNHLY and CDR2 is FYNNEI. The CDR3 covers 16 residues. The CDR3 DNA reads as TGTGCCAGCACCCGGATGGGCAGTGACTGGGCAGATACGCAGTATTTT. Translation: CASTRMGSDWADTQYF.

The V and J genes are TRBV28 and TRBJ1-1; D remains unclear. The germline CDR1 and CDR2 sequences are MDHEN and SYDVKM. The CDR3 totals 13 residues. Trimming shortened V by 6 bases and J by 1 base, and 9 bases separated the two germline ends. The CDR3 spells CASRWGGNTEAFF. CDR3 bases: TGTGCCAGCAGGTGGGGTGGGAACACTGAAGCTTTCTTT.

This rearrangement joins TRBV28 to TRBJ1-1; no clear D. The CDR3 extends over 16 amino acids. Germline CDR1 and CDR2: MDHEN and SYDVKM. Between the trimmed V and J ends, which lost 5 bases and 4 bases, there was a span of 20 bases. The CDR3 DNA follows: TGTGCCAGCAGTCCAAACATGGGATTGGTTCTCACTGAAGCTTTCTTT. Amino acid sequence: CASSPNMGLVLTEAFF.

This clone has just a few counts. The chain employs TRBV5-1 and TRBJ2-1; D gene unclear. The CDR3 loop spans 14 amino acids. Trimming removed 3 bases at V and 8 bases at J, with 15 bases between. CDR1 is SGHRS, CDR2 YFSETQ, per germline. The CDR3 coding sequence is TGCGCCAGCAGCTCGAAGGTATCAAGGGATGAGCAGTTCTTC. Amino acids: CASSSKVSRDEQFF.

In nucleotides, the CDR3 is TGTGCCAGCATGAATCGCCCCTATAGCAATCAGCCCCAGCATTTT. Encoded protein: CASMNRPYSNQPQHF. This chain connects TRBV6-5 to TRBJ1-5, with D unclear. CDR1 MNHEY and CDR2 SVGAGI come from the germline V gene. CDR3 size: 15 residues. The germline V and J ends were trimmed by 7 bases and 0 bases, with 13 bases remaining between them.

Only one count was recorded for this clone. V and J are TRBV5-6 and TRBJ2-7; 8 bases fit TRBD2. The V and J ends lost 0 bases and 3 bases, in that order; junction bases with no gene match: 5. This CDR3 contains 15 residues. Germline CDR1 SGHDT, CDR2 YYEEEE. The CDR3 loop reads CASSLAVAGHYEQYF. CDR3 coding DNA: TGTGCCAGCAGCTTGGCGGTAGCGGGGCACTACGAGCAGTACTTC. The full variable domain, its missing parts supplied by reference TRBV5-6 and TRBJ2-7, is DAGVTQSPTHLIKTRGQQVTLRCSPKSGHDTVSWYQQALGQGPQFIFQYYEEEERQRGNFPDRFSGHQFPNYSSELNVNALLLGDSALYLCASSLAVAGHYEQYFGPGTRLTVT.

This sequence joins TRBV6-5 and TRBJ2-7, with unresolved D. Germline assignment: CDR1 MNHEY and CDR2 SVGAGI. The CDR3 runs to 15 residues. Trimming shortened V by 6 bases and J by 0 bases, and 15 bases separated the two germline ends. The CDR3 loop reads CASSKTNMGSYEQYF. The CDR3, as DNA: TGTGCCAGCAGCAAAACGAACATGGGCTCCTACGAGCAGTACTTC.

The chain recombines TRBV19 with TRBJ1-2, with D uncertain. Germline values: CDR1 LNHDA, CDR2 SQIVND (reference sequence). V lost 5 bases and J 4 bases, leaving 20 bases between the germline ends. The CDR3 contains 16 residues. This chain's CDR3 is CASSAPPGSRSYGYTF. In nucleotides, the CDR3 is TGTGCCAGTAGTGCGCCACCCGGGAGTAGGTCCTATGGCTACACCTTC.

The chain is built from TRBV7-9 and TRBJ2-5, with a tentative D call TRBD2 (6 bases). V gave up 1 base and J gave up 5 bases, with 17 bases separating them. CDR1 is SEHNR, CDR2 FQNEAQ, per germline (reference sequence). The CDR3 runs 16 residues. CDR3 protein: CASSLGYVAEGETQYF. DNA of the CDR3: TGTGCCAGCAGCTTAGGATATGTAGCGGAGGGGGAGACCCAGTACTTC.

This clone was found a few times. J is TRBJ1-1 and V is TRBV30; D unclear. CDR3 length: 13 residues. Germline CDR1 and CDR2: GTSNPN and SVGIG (reference sequence). Between the trimmed V and J ends, which lost 0 bases and 4 bases, there was a span of 9 bases. The CDR3 sequence: CAWSVVGGTEAFF. CDR3 DNA sequence: TGTGCCTGGAGTGTAGTCGGAGGCACTGAAGCTTTCTTT.

The chain couples TRBV6-5 to TRBJ1-2; 7 nucleotides agree with TRBD1. Trimming at V came to 6 bases and at J to 0 bases, leaving 7 bases not matched to a gene. This CDR3 is 15 amino acids long. Germline V gene data show CDR1 as MNHEY and CDR2 as SVGAGI. The CDR3: CASRRGGTANYGYTF. The CDR3 DNA follows: TGTGCCAGCAGACGAGGCGGGACAGCTAACTATGGCTACACCTTC.

The J gene is TRBJ2-7, the V gene TRBV30, with 8 bases matching TRBD1. Germline V gene lookup returns CDR1 GTSNPN and CDR2 SVGIG (reference sequence). Germline trimming cut 4 bases from V and 3 bases from J; bases unmatched to any gene: 5. The CDR3 totals 13 residues. Here the CDR3 DNA reads TGTGCCTGGATCCCAGGGGGCAACTACGAGCAGTACTTC. This sequence encodes CAWIPGGNYEQYF. Using reference TRBV30 and TRBJ2-7 for the parts outside the CDR3, the full variable domain is SQTIHQWPATLVQPVGSPLSLECTVEGTSNPNLYWYRQAAGRGLQLLFYSVGIGQISSEVPQNLSASRPQDRQFILSSKKLLLSDSGFYLCAWIPGGNYEQYFGPGTRLTVT.